This passage covers 25 T cell receptor beta chains from one sample sequenced in a study of blood T cell repertoires in COVID-19. The data were produced by immunoSEQ multiplex PCR, yet TCRdb's version contains in-frame clones alone and is incomplete. This table holds about 110,000 clones, about 90% found once. The sample taken for sequencing was peripheral blood. The receptor set was obtained from a human donor in a cohort sampled during active COVID-19.

The chain uses TRBV28 and TRBJ2-2; 7 nucleotides line up with TRBD1. Germline V gene data show CDR1 as MDHEN and CDR2 as SYDVKM. The V segment lost 5 bases and the J segment 5 bases; nucleotides outside the gene matches: 17. The CDR3 has 18 residues. CDR3: CASSRSQTGAWGTGELFF. The CDR3 region has the DNA TGTGCCAGCAGTCGGTCCCAAACAGGGGCTTGGGGGACCGGGGAGCTGTTTTTT.

V usage is TRBV5-6 and J usage is TRBJ1-1, with TRBD1 identical over 9 bases. Per the germline V gene, CDR1 is SGHDT and CDR2 is YYEEEE. V lost 3 bases and J lost 3; bases outside the gene matches: 15. This CDR3 has 18 residues. CDR3 sequence: CASSSYSDRGLGDTEAFF. In DNA form, the CDR3 reads TGTGCCAGCAGCTCATATTCGGACAGGGGCCTGGGGGACACTGAAGCTTTCTTT.

The chain links TRBV29-1 to TRBJ1-2, with D unresolved. The CDR3 extends over 13 amino acids. CDR1 and CDR2 (germline): SQVTM, ANQGSEA. V dropped 3 bases and J dropped 0 bases, with 8 bases sitting between them. The CDR3 DNA reads as TGCAGCGTTGAGGCTCCAGCTAACTATGGCTACACCTTC. Translation: CSVEAPANYGYTF.

The chain combines TRBV11-2 with TRBJ2-1, with TRBD2 identical over 15 bases. CDR1 and CDR2 from the germline V gene are SGHAT and FQNNGV. The length of the CDR3 is 15 residues. Trimming at V came to 5 bases and at J to 10 bases, leaving 6 bases not matched to a gene. The CDR3 sequence: CASSPGLAGGREQFF. The CDR3 coding sequence is TGTGCCAGCAGCCCCGGACTAGCGGGGGGGCGGGAGCAGTTCTTC.

This chain joins TRBV27 and TRBJ2-1; TRBD2 aligns across 7 bases. Losses at the gene ends were 5 bases for V and 6 bases for J; bases not matched to a gene: 7. Germline V gene sequence: CDR1 MNHEY, CDR2 SMNVEV (reference sequence). The CDR3 is made up of 14 amino acids. The CDR3 DNA reads as TGTGCCAGCAGTCCCAGGACTAGTCGCAATGAGCAGTTCTTC. Protein product: CASSPRTSRNEQFF.

V is TRBV9 and J is TRBJ2-7; 9 nucleotides align to TRBD1. This CDR3 is built from 15 residues. Germline V gives CDR1 SGDLS, CDR2 YYNGEE. The J segment lost 7 bases and the V segment lost 0 bases, leaving 8 bases of the junction unmatched. CDR3 in amino acids: CASSVEGQGTGEQYF. CDR3 in DNA: TGTGCCAGCAGCGTAGAAGGACAGGGGACGGGGGAGCAGTACTTC.

The chain has TRBV7-2 and TRBJ2-7; 9 nucleotides align to TRBD2. V lost 5 bases to trimming and J lost 6 bases; unmatched junction nucleotides: 11. The CDR3 loop spans 15 amino acids. Germline CDR1 is SGHTA and CDR2 is FQGNSA. CDR3 nucleotide sequence: TGTGCCAGCAGCCCCGTAGGAGGACTAGCGAGCGAGCAGTACTTC. Its protein is CASSPVGGLASEQYF.

This clone occurred once. The genes are TRBV5-1 and TRBJ2-3; possible D gene TRBD2, 5 bases. From germline, CDR1 is SGHRS and CDR2 YFSETQ. The CDR3 is 13 amino acids. V lost 9 bases, J lost 0 bases, and 11 bases lay in between. The CDR3 bases are TGCGCCACCCGGGATCGTAGCACAGATACGCAGTATTTT. This translates into CATRDRSTDTQYF. The variable domain in full, with the rest retrieved from reference TRBV5-1 and TRBJ2-3, is KAGVTQTPRYLIKTRGQQVTLSCSPISGHRSVSWYQQTPGQGLQFLFEYFSETQRNKGNFPGRFSGRQFSNSRSEMNVSTLELGDSALYLCATRDRSTDTQYFGPGTRLTVL.

The chain uses TRBV4-2 and TRBJ2-1; the D gene is possibly TRBD2 (5 bases). Germline values: CDR1 LGHNA, CDR2 YNFKEQ. The CDR3 is 15 amino acids. V gave up 0 bases and J gave up 3 bases, with 9 bases separating them. The CDR3 nucleotides are TGTGCCAGCAGCCAAGATAAAAGCGGCTACAATGAGCAGTTCTTC. It encodes CASSQDKSGYNEQFF.

The chain links TRBV12-3 or TRBV12-4 to TRBJ2-3; no firm D call. The CDR3 is 13 residues long. Trimming removed 6 bases from V and 4 bases from J, with 11 bases in between. In DNA form, the CDR3 reads TGTGCCAGCAGCCGCGGTTGGCCAGATACGCAGTATTTT. Protein: CASSRGWPDTQYF.

This chain connects TRBV6-5 to TRBJ2-7; maybe TRBD1 (5 bases). The CDR3 extends over 14 amino acids. Deletions cut 5 bases from V and 0 bases from J, with 11 bases between. Germline assignment: CDR1 MNHEY and CDR2 SVGAGI. CDR3 sequence: CASSRQTDSYEQYF. DNA of the CDR3: TGTGCCAGCAGTCGGCAGACAGACTCCTACGAGCAGTACTTC.

This chain links TRBV2 with TRBJ2-1; 7 bases map to TRBD1. V lost 5 bases to trimming and J lost 5 bases; unmatched junction nucleotides: 9. The germline V gene encodes CDR1 SNHLY and CDR2 FYNNEI. This CDR3 has 15 residues. The DNA for the CDR3 is TGTGCCAGCAGTCCAACAGGGGCCTTTAACAATGAGCAGTTCTTC. It is translated as CASSPTGAFNNEQFF.

This chain links TRBV5-1 with TRBJ2-2; weak D call: TRBD1 (6 bases). This CDR3 comprises 14 residues. The V gene's germline CDR1 is SGHRS and CDR2 YFSETQ. V lost 5 bases and J 1 base, leaving 9 bases between the germline ends. CDR3 sequence: CASRGALNTGELFF. The DNA of the CDR3 is TGCGCCAGCAGGGGGGCGCTGAACACCGGGGAGCTGTTTTTT. Using reference TRBV5-1 and TRBJ2-2 for the parts outside the CDR3, the full variable domain is KAGVTQTPRYLIKTRGQQVTLSCSPISGHRSVSWYQQTPGQGLQFLFEYFSETQRNKGNFPGRFSGRQFSNSRSEMNVSTLELGDSALYLCASRGALNTGELFFGEGSRLTVL.

The chain uses TRBV7-9 and TRBJ2-5; 10 bases fit TRBD1. The germline V gene encodes CDR1 SEHNR and CDR2 FQNEAQ (reference sequence). V gave up 4 bases and J gave up 5 bases; unmatched junction bases: 4. This CDR3 has 14 amino acids. The DNA of the CDR3 is TGTGCCAGCAGCTCCGACAGGGGGCGTGAGACCCAGTACTTC. Amino acids: CASSSDRGRETQYF.

The count of this clone is one. This chain connects TRBV7-2 to TRBJ1-2; TRBD1 is a possible D gene (6 bases). This CDR3 comprises 14 residues. Trimming removed 8 bases from V and 2 bases from J, with 15 bases in between. The germline V gene encodes CDR1 SGHTA and CDR2 FQGNSA. The CDR3 nucleotides read TGTGCCAGCGGGGGATACACAGGGAACTATGGCTACACCTTC. Translated, it gives CASGGYTGNYGYTF.

A few counts support this clone. The J gene is TRBJ2-1, the V gene TRBV3-1 (or the pseudogene TRBV3-2); a possible D gene is TRBD1 (5 bases). Germline CDR1 and CDR2: LGHDT and YNNKEL (reference sequence). Trimming took off 4 bases at V and 7 bases at J, with 11 bases between the two ends. This CDR3 is 13 amino acids long. CDR3 DNA: TGTGCCAGCAGCCGGCCGCAGGGTAATGAGCAGTTCTTC. Translation: CASSRPQGNEQFF.

This clone was picked up one time. The V gene is TRBV5-1, the J gene TRBJ2-7, with 8 positions matching TRBD2. There are 14 residues in the CDR3. The junction had 4 bases not matched to a gene; V was cut back by 4 bases and J by 1 base. Per the germline V gene, CDR1 is SGHRS and CDR2 is YFSETQ. The chain's CDR3 is CASSAGGSSYEQYF. CDR3 sequence (DNA): TGCGCCAGCAGCGCGGGGGGTTCTTCCTACGAGCAGTACTTC.

The gene calls are TRBV5-1 and TRBJ1-3; D not resolved. Between the trimmed V and J ends, which lost 1 base and 0 bases, there was a span of 8 bases. This CDR3 is 15 amino acids long. Per germline, CDR1 SGHRS and CDR2 YFSETQ. The CDR3 sequence: CASSLSGSSGNTIYF. The CDR3 DNA is TGCGCCAGCAGCTTGTCGGGATCCTCTGGAAACACCATATATTTT. Together with reference TRBV5-1 and TRBJ1-3, the CDR3 gives the full variable domain: KAGVTQTPRYLIKTRGQQVTLSCSPISGHRSVSWYQQTPGQGLQFLFEYFSETQRNKGNFPGRFSGRQFSNSRSEMNVSTLELGDSALYLCASSLSGSSGNTIYFGEGSWLTVV.

The chain couples TRBV2 to TRBJ2-5; possible D gene TRBD1, 6 bases. CDR1 is SNHLY, CDR2 FYNNEI, per germline. The CDR3 extends over 13 amino acids. V lost 6 bases, J lost 5 bases, and 13 bases lay in between. The CDR3 nucleotides are TGTGCCAGCAGCAAACAGGGACGGGAGACCCAGTACTTC. It yields the protein CASSKQGRETQYF.

The chain combines TRBV12-5 with TRBJ1-1, with unresolved D. Trimming took 1 base from V and 1 from J, leaving 7 bases between them. The CDR3 sequence is 14 residues long. In germline, CDR1 is LGHNT, CDR2 FRNRAP. The CDR3 bases are TGTGCTAGTGGTTTGGGGCTAGGGAACACTGAAGCTTTCTTT. Its translation is CASGLGLGNTEAFF.

The chain couples TRBV28 to TRBJ2-5, with 12 bases fitting TRBD2. Germline V lookup: CDR1 MDHEN, CDR2 SYDVKM. V dropped 6 bases and J dropped 4; count of bases not matched to a gene: 6. The CDR3 runs 15 residues. DNA for the CDR3: TGTGCCAGCAGCCCTCTAGCGGGGGGGGGAGAGACCCAGTACTTC. Its protein is CASSPLAGGGETQYF.

The V call is TRBV11-2, the J call TRBJ2-2, with D perhaps matching TRBD1 (6 bases). In germline, CDR1 is SGHAT, CDR2 FQNNGV. V was trimmed by 5 bases and J by 1 base, leaving 11 bases between them. This CDR3 spans 15 amino acids. The CDR3 region has the DNA TGTGCCAGCAGCCCCTGGACAGTGAACACCGGGGAGCTGTTTTTT. This sequence encodes CASSPWTVNTGELFF.

This sequence joins TRBV11-3 and TRBJ1-3; D is ambiguous. Germline CDR1 SGHNT, CDR2 YENEEA. V was clipped by 6 bases and J by 4 bases, with 10 bases between them. The CDR3 extends over 13 amino acids. The CDR3 sequence is CASSSTVGNTIYF. In nucleotides, the CDR3 is TGTGCCAGCAGTTCAACGGTCGGAAACACCATATATTTT. The full variable domain, its missing parts supplied by reference TRBV11-3 and TRBJ1-3, is EAGVVQSPRYKIIEKKQPVAFWCNPISGHNTLYWYLQNLGQGPELLIRYENEEAVDDSQLPKDRFSAERLKGVDSTLKIQPAELGDSAVYLCASSSTVGNTIYFGEGSWLTVV.

The chain recombines TRBV2 with TRBJ2-1; maybe TRBD1 (6 bases). This CDR3 comprises 19 residues. Trimming took off 2 bases at V and 5 bases at J, with 25 bases between the two ends. Germline CDR1 reads SNHLY; CDR2 reads FYNNEI. The CDR3 sequence is CASSELKAGHKRGNNEQFF. Written as DNA, the CDR3 is TGTGCCAGCAGTGAATTAAAGGCGGGCCATAAAAGGGGGAACAATGAGCAGTTCTTC.

This clone was detected a few times. The chain joins TRBV7-9 to TRBJ1-4; 8 nucleotides agree with TRBD1. V shed 4 bases, J shed 8 bases, and the junction held 12 bases outside the gene matches. Germline V gene data show CDR1 as SEHNR and CDR2 as FQNEAQ (reference sequence). The CDR3 has 16 residues. CDR3 coding DNA: TGTGCCAGCAGCTCTCAACTACAGGGGGATCAAGAAAAACTGTTTTTT. Residues: CASSSQLQGDQEKLFF.